The 10 T cell receptor beta chains below all came from one sample that was sequenced in a study of T cell responses to AZD1222 COVID-19 vaccine. Assay: immunoSEQ multiplex PCR; the TCRdb copy retains only in-frame clones and omits some. The sample records 150,000 or so clones, over 75% being singletons. Sequenced here: peripheral blood, sampled on day 0 of AZD1222 vaccination. These receptors were obtained from an adult in good health.

This rearrangement joins TRBV6-2 or TRBV6-3 to TRBJ1-1; the D gene is possibly TRBD1 (5 bases). V was cut by 4 bases and J by 2 bases, with 11 bases left in between. This CDR3 spans 14 amino acids. Germline values: CDR1 MNHEY, CDR2 SVGEGT. The CDR3 DNA reads TGTGCCAGCAGTTCCCGGGGCGGAAACACTGAAGCTTTCTTT. The encoded protein is CASSSRGGNTEAFF.

The chain has TRBV3-1 (or the pseudogene TRBV3-2) and TRBJ1-3, with unresolved D. This CDR3 comprises 15 residues. CDR1 and CDR2 from the germline V gene are LGHDT and YNNKEL (reference sequence). Trimming pared 1 base from V and 0 bases from J, leaving 7 bases between. CDR3 loop: CASSQATYSGNTIYF. CDR3 coding DNA: TGTGCCAGCAGCCAAGCAACTTACTCTGGAAACACCATATATTTT.

This clone was counted a single time. The rearrangement uses TRBV6-1 and TRBJ2-4, with TRBD1 as a possible D gene (5 bases). From germline, CDR1 is MNHNS and CDR2 SASEGT. Trimming shortened V by 1 base and J by 6 bases, and 10 bases separated the two germline ends. There are 14 residues in the CDR3. In DNA form, the CDR3 reads TGTGCCAGCAGTGAAGGGGGCTTGCCAAACATTCAGTACTTC. It specifies CASSEGGLPNIQYF.

This clone was detected a few times. The chain uses TRBV12-3 or TRBV12-4 and TRBJ2-5, with TRBD2 matching 7 bases. The V gene end was trimmed by 5 bases and the J gene end by 5 bases; junction bases not matched to a gene: 5. CDR3 length: 13 amino acids. CDR3 bases: TGTGCCAGCAGTAAGACTAGCCCTGAGACCCAGTACTTC. Its translation: CASSKTSPETQYF.

The rearrangement uses TRBV18 and TRBJ1-1, with a weak D call TRBD1 (6 bases). Trimming stripped 6 bases from V and 1 base from J, with 15 bases between. Germline V gene lookup returns CDR1 KGHSH and CDR2 LQKENI. CDR3 length: 15 residues. The CDR3 nucleotides are TGTGCCAGCTCGGCGTCCGGGACAACGAACACTGAAGCTTTCTTT. Residues: CASSASGTTNTEAFF.

The chain recombines TRBV7-9 with TRBJ2-7; D not resolved. The CDR3 loop spans 14 amino acids. CDR1 and CDR2 (germline): SEHNR, FQNEAQ (reference sequence). Trimming removed 5 bases from V and 2 bases from J, with 13 bases in between. The CDR3 is CASSPTDEPYEQYF. The CDR3 nucleotides are TGTGCCAGCAGCCCCACCGATGAACCCTACGAGCAGTACTTC.

This chain joins TRBV20-1 and TRBJ1-1; D gene uncertain. V lost 4 bases and J 10 bases, leaving 13 bases between the germline ends. This CDR3 has 11 amino acids. CDR1 is DFQATT, CDR2 SNEGSKA, per germline (reference sequence). The CDR3 nucleotides read TGCAGTGCTAAGGTCCTGAATTTAGCTTTCTTT. Amino acid sequence: CSAKVLNLAFF.

The rearrangement joins TRBV19 to TRBJ1-2, with TRBD1 as a possible D gene (5 bases). This CDR3 spans 14 amino acids. V was pared by 7 bases and J by 2 bases, with 14 bases between. Per the germline V gene, CDR1 is LNHDA and CDR2 is SQIVND (reference sequence). CDR3 coding DNA: TGTGCCAGTAACAGGCTAAATGAGAACTATGGCTACACCTTC. The encoded protein is CASNRLNENYGYTF.

This sequence joins TRBV10-2 and TRBJ2-7, with TRBD1 matching 9 bases. J lost 5 bases, V lost 3 bases, and 5 bases had no gene match. The germline gives CDR1 WSHSY, CDR2 SAAADI. The CDR3 extends over 14 amino acids. The CDR3 DNA follows: TGCGCCAGCAGTGACGGGACAGGGAGGCACGAGCAGTACTTC. This codes for CASSDGTGRHEQYF.

CDR3 region: CASSQGSLDTQYF. The CDR3 coding sequence is TGTGCCAGCAGCCAAGGATCGTTGGATACGCAGTATTTT. The chain is built from TRBV3-1 (or the pseudogene TRBV3-2) and TRBJ2-3; D not resolved. The CDR3 is 13 amino acids. Trimming took 1 base from V and 6 from J, leaving 8 bases between them. Germline lookup yields CDR1 LGHDT and CDR2 YNNKEL (reference sequence).